The 21 T cell receptor beta chains presented below share a single source sample, sequenced in a study of blood T cell repertoires in COVID-19 (TCRdb year 2020). Library creation used the immunoSEQ multiplex PCR assay. TCRdb obtained this table from immuneACCESS and retained in-frame rearrangements with V and J assigned. These tables miss some clones; where compared with another copy, unresolved V genes account for less than half of the shortfall, and the remainder is unexplained. Counted in this sample were about 220,000 clones; around 89% of them appeared once. The top ten clones comprise 3.5% of the sample. The sequencing input was PBMCs or T cells enriched from blood (not recorded which). Receptors originate from a woman between 18 and 30 years old in a cohort exposed to, infected with or recovered from COVID-19 (not recorded which).

The chain employs TRBV7-9 and TRBJ2-1; D unresolved. The CDR3 runs to 12 residues. Germline CDR1 reads SEHNR; CDR2 reads FQNEAQ (reference sequence). V lost 1 base and J lost 8, with 6 bases in between. The CDR3 here is CASSLGLDEQFF. CDR3 nucleotide sequence: TGTGCCAGCAGCTTAGGGCTAGATGAGCAGTTCTTC.

The V and J genes are TRBV5-4 and TRBJ2-7; 8 bases are shared with TRBD2. Germline V gene sequence: CDR1 SGHNT, CDR2 YYREEE (reference sequence). The J segment lost 7 bases and the V segment lost 4 bases, leaving 13 bases of the junction unmatched. This CDR3 comprises 15 residues. In DNA form, the CDR3 reads TGTGCCAGCAGCCTATTGAGCGGGAGTTTAGGGGAGCAGTACTTC. Translating gives CASSLLSGSLGEQYF.

This clone was observed a single time. The chain combines TRBV28 with TRBJ1-2; unclear D gene. Deletions cut 6 bases from V and 4 bases from J, with 12 bases between. This CDR3 region has 13 residues. CDR1 MDHEN and CDR2 SYDVKM come from the germline V gene. The CDR3 DNA reads TGTGCCAGCAGCCTTGTGACGGGCTATGGCTACACCTTC. Translation: CASSLVTGYGYTF.

The V call is TRBV5-4, the J call TRBJ1-6, with D perhaps matching TRBD1 (5 bases). V lost 0 bases, J lost 14 bases, and 15 bases lay in between. Looked up from germline, CDR1 is SGHNT and CDR2 is YYREEE (reference sequence). The CDR3 extends over 14 amino acids. The CDR3, as DNA: TGTGCCAGCAGCTTGGACGGGACTGCGGATGCCCTCCACTTT. This gives the protein CASSLDGTADALHF. The full variable domain, completed using reference TRBV5-4 and TRBJ1-6, is ETGVTQSPTHLIKTRGQQVTLRCSSQSGHNTVSWYQQALGQGPQFIFQYYREEENGRGNFPPRFSGLQFPNYSSELNVNALELDDSALYLCASSLDGTADALHFGNGTRLTVT.

V and J are TRBV7-6 and TRBJ1-2; possible D gene TRBD1, 5 bases. Germline CDR1 reads SGHVS; CDR2 reads FNYEAQ. The V end lost 2 bases, the J end lost 4 bases, and 20 bases lay between the germline ends. This CDR3 has 17 amino acids. CDR3 loop: CASSLSWGVSTTYGYTF. In DNA, the CDR3 is TGTGCCAGCAGCTTATCCTGGGGGGTGTCTACGACCTATGGCTACACCTTC. The full variable domain, rest sourced from reference TRBV7-6 and TRBJ1-2, is GAGVSQSPRYKVTKRGQDVALRCDPISGHVSLYWYRQALGQGPEFLTYFNYEAQQDKSGLPNDRFSAERPEGSISTLTIQRTEQRDSAMYRCASSLSWGVSTTYGYTFGSGTRLTVV.

The V call is TRBV28, the J call TRBJ2-2; 8 nucleotides align to TRBD1. Germline CDR1 MDHEN, CDR2 SYDVKM. The CDR3 runs to 14 residues. V lost 8 bases to trimming and J lost 5 bases; unmatched junction nucleotides: 7. The chain's CDR3 is CASLSQGETGELFF. DNA for the CDR3: TGTGCCAGCCTCTCACAGGGGGAGACCGGGGAGCTGTTTTTT.

The chain links TRBV13 to TRBJ1-1; D is ambiguous. The CDR3 spans 12 residues. Germline CDR1 PRHDT, CDR2 FYEKMQ (reference sequence). Trimming took 9 bases from V and 1 from J, leaving 9 bases between them. CDR3 in amino acids: CASLRGNTEAFF. The DNA for the CDR3 is TGTGCCAGTCTGCGAGGGAACACTGAAGCTTTCTTT.

The chain has TRBV3-1 (or the pseudogene TRBV3-2) and TRBJ2-7; a possible D gene is TRBD2 (5 bases). Trimming left V 0 bases short and J 4 bases short, with 13 bases between. The V gene's germline CDR1 is LGHDT and CDR2 YNNKEL (reference sequence). The CDR3 loop spans 15 amino acids. CDR3 coding DNA: TGTGCCAGCAGCCAAGACGCGGGCCCGCAGTACGAGCAGTACTTC. This sequence encodes CASSQDAGPQYEQYF.

The rearrangement uses TRBV13 and TRBJ2-7; D remains unclear. The germline V gene has CDR1 PRHDT and CDR2 FYEKMQ (reference sequence). Trimming removed 5 bases from V and 4 bases from J, with 9 bases in between. The length of the CDR3 is 12 residues. In DNA form, the CDR3 reads TGTGCCAGCAGCCAGCGATTGTACGAGCAGTACTTC. Protein sequence: CASSQRLYEQYF.

The chain uses TRBV25-1 and TRBJ2-7, with D possibly matching TRBD1 (5 bases). Germline V lookup: CDR1 MGHDK, CDR2 SYGVNS. CDR3 length equals 14 residues. V was pared by 8 bases and J by 2 bases, with 16 bases between. The CDR3 DNA follows: TGTGCCAGCGGGGATGGGGCAGGAACCTACGAGCAGTACTTC. Translating gives CASGDGAGTYEQYF.

The CDR3 DNA sequence: TGTGCCAGCAGCTCCGGGGTGAACACTGAAGCTTTCTTT. It is translated as CASSSGVNTEAFF. This chain uses TRBV7-3 with TRBJ1-1; D is unclear. Germline CDR1 SGHTA, CDR2 FQGTGA. The CDR3 runs 13 residues. The V gene lost 4 bases and the J gene lost 0 bases, with 6 bases spanning the gap.

The chain combines TRBV5-1 with TRBJ2-1; TRBD2 matches at 11 bases. In germline, CDR1 is SGHRS, CDR2 YFSETQ. The CDR3 is 17 amino acids. Germline trimming cut 0 bases from V and 9 bases from J; bases unmatched to any gene: 11. CDR3 sequence (DNA): TGCGCCAGCAGCTTGGCTAGCGGGGGGTTAAGAGGAGGTGAGCAGTTCTTC. Encoded protein: CASSLASGGLRGGEQFF.

CDR3 protein: CASSYSRGEKLFF. CDR3 in DNA: TGTGCCAGCAGTTACTCCCGGGGTGAAAAACTGTTTTTT. The gene calls are TRBV6-6 and TRBJ1-4; D call uncertain. The CDR3 runs 13 residues. The germline V and J ends were trimmed by 0 bases and 7 bases, with 6 bases remaining between them. Germline loops: CDR1 MNHNY, CDR2 SVGAGI (reference sequence).

This sequence joins TRBV6-5 and TRBJ2-5; 11 bases map to TRBD2. This CDR3 is built from 16 residues. Trimming removed 2 bases from V and 2 bases from J; junction bases left unmatched: 4. The V gene's germline CDR1 is MNHEY and CDR2 SVGAGI. In DNA form, the CDR3 reads TGTGCCAGCAGTTACCGACTAGCGGGGCCTCAAGAGACCCAGTACTTC. This encodes CASSYRLAGPQETQYF.

V gene TRBV5-1 combines with J gene TRBJ1-6; no clear D. The CDR3 extends over 15 amino acids. Trimming shortened V by 5 bases and J by 0 bases, and 9 bases separated the two germline ends. Germline CDR1 is SGHRS and CDR2 is YFSETQ. CDR3 in DNA: TGCGCCAGCAGTCCTGAGAGCTCCTATAATTCACCCCTCCACTTT. Translation gives CASSPESSYNSPLHF.

J is TRBJ1-1 and V is TRBV28, with unresolved D. This CDR3 contains 16 residues. The V end was cut by 5 bases, the J end by 3 bases, with 19 bases between. Germline loops: CDR1 MDHEN, CDR2 SYDVKM. DNA for the CDR3: TGTGCCAGCAGTCGTCCTTATCGGGGTGGGGACACTGAAGCTTTCTTT. Translating it yields CASSRPYRGGDTEAFF.

The chain links TRBV10-1 to TRBJ2-3, with 7 nucleotides matching TRBD1. This CDR3 has 15 residues. Germline V gives CDR1 WNHNN, CDR2 SYGVQD (reference sequence). V was clipped by 3 bases and J by 10 bases; unmatched bases: 13. CDR3 in DNA: TGCGCCAGCAGTGAACAGGGGCTAGGTGTAAGTCCGCAGTATTTT. This sequence encodes CASSEQGLGVSPQYF.

This clone was seen once. The CDR3 here is CASSKTATVYEQYF. The DNA for the CDR3 is TGTGCCAGTAGTAAGACAGCTACAGTTTACGAGCAGTACTTC. J is TRBJ2-7 and V is TRBV19; possible D gene TRBD1, 5 bases. The CDR3 is 14 amino acids. Germline lookup yields CDR1 LNHDA and CDR2 SQIVND (reference sequence). V lost 4 bases to trimming and J lost 4 bases, with 14 bases between them.

This rearrangement joins TRBV18 to TRBJ1-2; D uncertain. CDR3 length equals 12 residues. The germline V gene encodes CDR1 KGHSH and CDR2 LQKENI. The V end lost 5 bases, the J end lost 5 bases, and 9 bases lay between the germline ends. In DNA, the CDR3 is TGTGCCAGCTCAGGCGAGACTTATGGCTACACCTTC. Translated, it gives CASSGETYGYTF.

This clone has only one observation. The chain couples TRBV9 to TRBJ2-3; weak D call: TRBD2 (6 bases). The CDR3 runs 13 residues. The V end lost 0 bases, the J end lost 4 bases, and 6 bases lay between the germline ends. Germline V gene data show CDR1 as SGDLS and CDR2 as YYNGEE. CDR3 nucleotides: TGTGCCAGCAGCGTAGCGGGAGCAGATACGCAGTATTTT. This codes for CASSVAGADTQYF.

This clone was detected only a few times. Here the CDR3 DNA reads TGCGCCAGCAGCTTGGGACACTCATCCTACAATGAGCAGTTCTTC. As protein: CASSLGHSSYNEQFF. This chain uses TRBV5-1 with TRBJ2-1; D is unresolved. Trimming pared 0 bases from V and 1 base from J, leaving 8 bases between. CDR1 and CDR2 (germline): SGHRS, YFSETQ. This CDR3 is built from 15 residues.